Listed below are T cell receptor beta chains from one sample, sequenced in a study of kidney transplant recipient with SARS-CoV-2 infection. Using its own MiXCR run on the reads, TCRdb lists one record per CDR3 protein. This table has 200,000 to 250,000 distinct CDR3 sequences, 29% appearing once. Sequencing used a blood sample, obtained at baseline and between days 110 and 120 from a kidney transplant recipient. These receptors came from a male patient aged 25 to 39 who had COVID-19 and was a kidney transplant recipient. Some T cells may be graft donor cells. The CDR3 runs from the conserved cysteine through the conserved F or W. Fields, in order: J gene, V gene, clone size, D gene, CDR3 protein, CDR3 DNA. D genes are given only for firm matches. Clone size is stated in some rows and not others, as once, few, many or a class when expanded.

J: TRBJ2-5
V: TRBV12-3/TRBV12-4
size: many
D: NA
CDR3: CASSPRGWETQYF
DNA: TGTGCCAGCAGCCCCCGGGGGTGGGAGACCCAGTACTTC

J: TRBJ1-3
V: TRBV3-1
size: many
D: NA
CDR3: CASSQARNTIYF
DNA: TGTGCCAGCAGCCAAGCCCGGAACACCATATATTTT

J: TRBJ2-7
V: TRBV5-4
size: many
D: TRBD1
CDR3: CASSNGQGSYEQYF
DNA: TGTGCCAGCAGCAACGGACAGGGCTCCTACGAGCAGTACTTC

J: TRBJ1-3
V: TRBV12-3/TRBV12-4
size: many
D: NA
CDR3: CASRGTPGNTIYF
DNA: TGTGCCAGCAGAGGGACACCCGGAAACACCATATATTTT

J: TRBJ2-4
V: TRBV11-2
size: NA
D: TRBD2
CDR3: CASSPRAGGGEYIQYF
DNA: TGTGCCAGCAGTCCCCGGGCGGGAGGGGGCGAGTACATTCAGTACTTC

J: TRBJ1-5
V: TRBV25-1
size: many
D: NA
CDR3: CASSHRNFNQPQHF
DNA: TGTGCCAGCAGTCACAGAAATTTCAATCAGCCCCAGCATTTT

J: TRBJ1-2
V: TRBV10-3
size: once
D: NA
CDR3: CAISRSNCRWKTYGYTF
DNA: TGTGCCATCAGTCGAAGCAACTGTAGATGGAAGACCTATGGCTACACCTTC

J: TRBJ2-7
V: TRBV25-1
size: many
D: TRBD1
CDR3: CASSAWGTGDVHEQYF
DNA: TGTGCCAGCAGTGCTTGGGGGACAGGGGATGTCCACGAGCAGTACTTC

J: TRBJ1-2
V: TRBV10-2
size: many
D: NA
CDR3: CASSLTATSRKTYGYTF
DNA: TGCGCCAGCAGTCTGACAGCCACTTCTAGAAAGACCTATGGCTACACCTTC

J: TRBJ1-1
V: TRBV2
size: NA
D: NA
CDR3: CAGSEAQGLNTEAFF
DNA: TGTGCCGGCAGTGAAGCGCAGGGTCTGAACACTGAAGCTTTCTTT

J: TRBJ1-2
V: TRBV12-3/TRBV12-4
size: many
D: TRBD1
CDR3: CASSGRDSFRKTYGYTF
DNA: TGTGCCAGCAGTGGGAGGGACAGCTTCCGAAAGACCTATGGCTACACCTTC

J: TRBJ1-2
V: TRBV2
size: many
D: TRBD1
CDR3: CASSGTDYGYTF
DNA: TGTGCCAGCTCCGGGACAGACTATGGCTACACCTTC

J: TRBJ1-2
V: TRBV7-4
size: many
D: NA
CDR3: CASSTLYSARKTYGYTF
DNA: TGTGCCAGCAGCACGTTGTATTCAGCTCGAAAGACCTATGGCTACACCTTC

J: TRBJ1-1
V: TRBV6-1
size: many
D: NA
CDR3: CASSEGTEKNTEAFF
DNA: TGTGCCAGCAGTGAAGGGACAGAAAAGAACACTGAAGCTTTCTTT

J: TRBJ2-3
V: TRBV28
size: few
D: NA
CDR3: CASSLPFGGEDTQYF
DNA: TGTGCCAGCAGTTTACCCTTTGGAGGGGAAGATACGCAGTATTTT

J: TRBJ2-7
V: TRBV7-9
size: many
D: NA
CDR3: CASSLDRWSYEQYF
DNA: TGTGCCAGCAGCCTAGACAGGTGGAGTTACGAGCAGTACTTC

J: TRBJ2-7
V: TRBV3-2
size: many
D: NA
CDR3: CASSQGPLWEQYF
DNA: TGTGCCAGCAGCCAAGGGCCGCTTTGGGAGCAGTACTTC

J: TRBJ1-2
V: TRBV5-3
size: NA
D: NA
CDR3: CARKRIVVRKTYGYTF
DNA: TGTGCCAGAAAGAGAATAGTGGTGAGAAAGACCTATGGCTACACCTTC

J: TRBJ1-1
V: TRBV19
size: many
D: NA
CDR3: CASSIRGMNTEAFF
DNA: TGTGCCAGTAGTATTCGAGGCATGAACACTGAAGCTTTCTTT

J: TRBJ2-1
V: TRBV10-1
size: few
D: TRBD2
CDR3: CASSSSGTSAIYEQFF
DNA: TGCGCCAGCAGTTCCTCCGGGACTAGCGCTATCTATGAGCAGTTCTTC

J: TRBJ2-7
V: TRBV27
size: many
D: NA
CDR3: CASSLQESYEQYF
DNA: TGTGCCAGCAGTTTACAGGAGTCCTACGAGCAGTACTTC

J: TRBJ2-7
V: TRBV12-3/TRBV12-4
size: many
D: NA
CDR3: CASSFEQGYEQYF
DNA: TGTGCCAGCAGTTTTGAGCAGGGCTACGAGCAGTACTTC

J: TRBJ1-2
V: TRBV5-4
size: few
D: NA
CDR3: CASEHAIPGKTYGYTF
DNA: TGTGCCAGCGAGCATGCCATACCAGGAAAGACCTATGGCTACACCTTC

J: TRBJ1-1
V: TRBV5-4
size: NA
D: TRBD1
CDR3: CASKEQGENTEAFF
DNA: TGTGCGAGCAAGGAACAGGGGGAGAACACTGAAGCTTTCTTT

J: TRBJ1-5
V: TRBV5-8
size: many
D: NA
CDR3: CASSFSPYQPQHF
DNA: TGTGCCAGCAGCTTTTCACCCTATCAGCCCCAGCATTTT

J: TRBJ1-4
V: TRBV7-6
size: many
D: NA
CDR3: CASGVSEKLFF
DNA: TGTGCCAGCGGTGTGTCAGAAAAACTGTTTTTT

J: TRBJ2-2
V: TRBV6-5
size: many
D: TRBD2
CDR3: CASSRLAGSGELFF
DNA: TGTGCCAGCAGTAGACTAGCGGGATCCGGGGAGCTGTTTTTT

J: TRBJ1-2
V: TRBV19
size: many
D: NA
CDR3: CASSSFETNRKTYGYTF
DNA: TGTGCCAGTAGTAGCTTTGAGACAAATCGAAAGACCTATGGCTACACCTTC

J: TRBJ2-7
V: TRBV20-1
size: few
D: TRBD1
CDR3: CSARAQTGGGYEQYF
DNA: TGCAGTGCTAGAGCCCAGACAGGGGGAGGCTACGAGCAGTACTTC

J: TRBJ1-2
V: TRBV7-2
size: many
D: NA
CDR3: CASSLGSPSKLHGYTF
DNA: TGTGCCAGCAGCTTAGGGTCCCCCAGTAAACTTCATGGCTACACCTTC

J: TRBJ2-3
V: TRBV19
size: few
D: NA
CDR3: CASSIVGVATDTQYF
DNA: TGTGCCAGTAGTATTGTGGGAGTAGCCACAGATACGCAGTATTTT

J: TRBJ1-3
V: TRBV7-2
size: many
D: NA
CDR3: CASRGLAGNTIYF
DNA: TGTGCCAGCAGGGGGCTTGCTGGAAACACCATATATTTT

J: TRBJ1-4
V: TRBV12-3/TRBV12-4
size: many
D: NA
CDR3: CASSLHGGNEKLFF
DNA: TGTGCCAGCAGCCTCCATGGCGGGAATGAAAAACTGTTTTTT

J: TRBJ1-2
V: TRBV5-1
size: many
D: NA
CDR3: CASSLREANYGYTF
DNA: TGCGCCAGCAGCTTGAGGGAAGCTAACTATGGCTACACCTTC

J: TRBJ2-7
V: TRBV19
size: many
D: NA
CDR3: CASSIAGASSYEQYF
DNA: TGTGCCAGTAGTATAGCAGGGGCTAGTTCCTACGAGCAGTACTTC

J: TRBJ1-2
V: TRBV9
size: many
D: NA
CDR3: CASSALSYGYTF
DNA: TGTGCCAGCAGCGCGCTCTCCTATGGCTACACCTTC

J: TRBJ1-1
V: TRBV12-3/TRBV12-4
size: few
D: NA
CDR3: CASSLQQLNTEAFF
DNA: TGTGCCAGCAGTTTACAACAGTTGAACACTGAAGCTTTCTTT

J: TRBJ1-5
V: TRBV29-1
size: many
D: NA
CDR3: CSVVTGNQPQHF
DNA: TGCAGCGTAGTAACAGGGAATCAGCCCCAGCATTTT

J: TRBJ1-2
V: TRBV19
size: many
D: NA
CDR3: CASSQGWTNRKTYGYTF
DNA: TGTGCCAGTAGTCAGGGTTGGACAAATCGAAAGACCTATGGCTACACCTTC

J: TRBJ1-2
V: TRBV5-4
size: few
D: NA
CDR3: CASPKNVPGKTYGYTF
DNA: TGTGCCAGCCCCAAGAACGTACCAGGAAAGACCTATGGCTACACCTTC

J: TRBJ1-4
V: TRBV30
size: few
D: TRBD1
CDR3: CAWSSSGQGWEKLFF
DNA: TGTGCCTGGAGCTCTAGCGGACAGGGGTGGGAAAAACTGTTTTTT

J: TRBJ1-5
V: TRBV29-1
size: many
D: TRBD1
CDR3: CSVLDRAGQPQHF
DNA: TGCAGCGTTCTCGACAGGGCAGGGCAGCCCCAGCATTTT

J: TRBJ2-1
V: TRBV4-1
size: NA
D: NA
CDR3: CASSQIDSLTYNEQLF
DNA: TGCGCCAGCAGCCAAATAGACTCCTTAACCTACAATGAGCAGCTCTTC

J: TRBJ1-4
V: TRBV5-1
size: many
D: NA
CDR3: CASSLQTGLSEKLFF
DNA: TGCGCCAGCAGCTTGCAAACAGGGTTGAGCGAAAAACTGTTTTTT

J: TRBJ2-3
V: TRBV4-2
size: few
D: NA
CDR3: CASSQGAGITDTQYF
DNA: TGTGCCAGCAGCCAAGGTGCGGGTATCACAGATACGCAGTATTTT

J: TRBJ2-3
V: TRBV24-1
size: NA
D: NA
CDR3: CATSGRATDTQYF
DNA: TGTGCCACCAGTGGTAGAGCCACAGATACGCAGTATTTT

J: TRBJ1-2
V: TRBV11-3
size: many
D: NA
CDR3: CASSQTNDLGKTYGYTF
DNA: TGTGCCAGCAGCCAAACTAACGATCTCGGAAAGACCTATGGCTACACCTTC

J: TRBJ2-2
V: TRBV7-2
size: NA
D: NA
CDR3: CASSPRLGAGELFF
DNA: TGTGCCAGCAGCCCTCGACTAGGGGCCGGGGAGCTGTTTTTT

J: TRBJ1-2
V: TRBV12-2
size: many
D: NA
CDR3: CASRWFMTPRKTYGYTF
DNA: TGTGCAAGTCGCTGGTTTATGACTCCACGAAAGACCTATGGCTACACCTTC

J: TRBJ1-2
V: TRBV6-2/TRBV6-3
size: NA
D: NA
CDR3: CASSELGCVGKTYGYTF
DNA: TGTGCCAGCAGTGAGTTGGGCTGCGTCGGAAAGACCTATGGCTACACCTTC

J: TRBJ1-2
V: TRBV5-1
size: many
D: NA
CDR3: CASVGASVRKTYGYTF
DNA: TGCGCCAGCGTGGGAGCATCGGTTCGAAAGACCTATGGCTACACCTTC

J: TRBJ2-1
V: TRBV7-2
size: NA
D: TRBD2
CDR3: CASSSGTSGGEEQFF
DNA: TGTGCCAGCAGCTCCGGGACTAGCGGGGGGGAGGAGCAGTTCTTC

J: TRBJ2-3
V: TRBV20-1
size: few
D: TRBD2
CDR3: CSARESGRFSDTQYF
DNA: TGCAGTGCTAGGGAAAGCGGGAGGTTTTCGGATACGCAGTATTTT